This section outlines one T cell receptor (beta chain) sequence together with its context. This entry belongs to a study of blood T cell repertoires in COVID-19. Study information: Whether acute or convalescent, the COVID-19 samples came from the United States, Italy and Spain. The analysed material was cDNA or gDNA that came from T cells, B-cell-depleted T cells, or PBMCs.

Profiled with immunoSEQ multiplex PCR; TCRdb holds only in-frame clones, not every one. The data hold 300,000 to 350,000 clones, with 88% observed a single time. Trimming at V came to 4 bases and at J to 7 bases, leaving 7 bases not matched to a gene. Per germline, CDR1 SGHNT and CDR2 YYREEE (reference sequence). The CDR3 extends over 14 amino acids. Recovery among Cohort 3 donors was established by two negative PCRs, clearance, or symptom resolution. The sequencing sample was made of PBMCs or T cells enriched from blood (not recorded which). This clonotype was obtained from a man aged 25 to 40 who had recovered from COVID-19. This chain uses TRBV5-4 with TRBJ1-4; 7 nucleotides align to TRBD1. Here the CDR3 DNA reads TGTGCCAGCAGCCCGGGACAGCCACCTGAAAAACTGTTTTTT. Residues: CASSPGQPPEKLFF.